The clone carrying this TCR beta chain was detected only a few times. This entry belongs to a study of cytomegalovirus exposure and HLA in healthy donors. Primers included in the PCR were 60 Vbeta and 13 Jbeta primers. Assay: immunoSEQ multiplex PCR; the TCRdb copy retains only in-frame clones and omits some. The repertoire consists of about 150,000 clones, with roughly 71% occurring once and the leading ten covering around 7%. The TCR was taken from a man aged 30 to 45 in good health and CMV-seronegative. The sample was PBMCs.

The CDR3 DNA reads as TGTGCCATCAGGCCGGACTCTACCGGAAACACCATATATTTT. It translates to CAIRPDSTGNTIYF. The genes are TRBV10-3 and TRBJ1-3; no firm D call. The V gene's germline CDR1 is ENHRY and CDR2 SYGVKD. V lost 6 bases and J lost 4, with 13 bases in between. The CDR3 has 14 amino acids.